These 26 T cell receptor beta chains were sequenced from one sample in a study of response to subunit inactivated influenza vaccine. TCRdb re-analysed the RT-PCR reads in MiXCR, keeping a single row per CDR3 protein. The sample holds just under 550,000 distinct CDR3 sequences, 20% to 25% seen once. This sample was shared with a second study, whose subject was T cells expressing NK-cell markers. As that study records: For TCR beta, cDNA was produced by 5'RACE template switching with UMIs.

The material sequenced was CD4+ T cells sorted from PBMCs, taken about 11 days after vaccination. All receptors come from a man aged 50-59 years who received an inactivated influenza vaccine.

The chain joins TRBV3-1 to TRBJ2-1, with a tentative D call TRBD2 (7 bases). The CDR3 is made up of 15 amino acids. Germline V CDR1 and CDR2: LGHDT, YNNKEL (reference sequence). Trimming left V 1 base short and J 6 bases short, with 13 bases between. CDR3: CASSQGRRGGNEQFF. The DNA of the CDR3 is TGTGCCAGCAGCCAAGGGCGGAGGGGGGGCAATGAGCAGTTCTTC.

The chain links TRBV29-1 to TRBJ2-2; 7 bases are a match to TRBD2. The CDR3 is 13 residues long. The junction had 2 bases not matched to a gene; V was cut back by 5 bases and J by 2 bases. In germline, CDR1 is SQVTM, CDR2 ANQGSEA. CDR3 nucleotides: TGCAGCGTTTCAGCGGGAAACACCGGGGAGCTGTTTTTT. This encodes CSVSAGNTGELFF.

In this sample, this clonotype turned up a few times. This chain links TRBV4-1 with TRBJ2-1, with a possible D match to TRBD1 (5 bases). Germline V CDR1 and CDR2: MGHRA, YSYEKL. The V end was cut by 0 bases, the J end by 4 bases, with 10 bases between. The CDR3 runs 15 residues. The CDR3 sequence: CASSQDHQGYNEQFF. The CDR3, as DNA: TGCGCCAGCAGCCAAGATCACCAGGGTTACAATGAGCAGTTCTTC.

This clonotype occurred a few times. This chain uses TRBV5-5 with TRBJ2-2; no definite D call. Trimming removed 0 bases from V and 4 bases from J, with 10 bases in between. CDR3 size: 15 residues. Looked up from germline, CDR1 is SGHKS and CDR2 is YYEKEE (reference sequence). The CDR3 spells CASSLDYQATGELFF. The CDR3 DNA reads as TGTGCCAGCAGCTTGGACTATCAAGCCACCGGGGAGCTGTTTTTT.

This clonotype was observed a few times. The V call is TRBV5-5, the J call TRBJ2-1; a weak D match, TRBD1 (6 bases). V lost 4 bases, J lost 6 bases, and 11 bases lay in between. This CDR3 is built from 13 residues. Germline lookup yields CDR1 SGHKS and CDR2 YYEKEE (reference sequence). CDR3 DNA sequence: TGTGCCAGCAGCCAAGGACAGACCAATGAGCAGTTCTTC. Its translation is CASSQGQTNEQFF.

The V call is TRBV5-1, the J call TRBJ2-7, with 12 bases fitting TRBD1. V lost 5 bases and J lost 4; bases outside the gene matches: 10. The CDR3 covers 16 residues. Looked up from germline, CDR1 is SGHRS and CDR2 is YFSETQ. CDR3 loop: CASRTAPGQGAYEQYF. CDR3 nucleotides: TGCGCCAGCAGAACCGCCCCGGGACAGGGGGCGTACGAGCAGTACTTC.

The chain links TRBV19 to TRBJ1-5; D is uncertain. CDR1 is LNHDA, CDR2 SQIVND, per germline (reference sequence). This CDR3 spans 14 amino acids. Trimming took 4 bases from V and 3 from J, leaving 10 bases between them. This CDR3 reads CASSTWTLNQPQHF. As DNA, the CDR3 is TGTGCCAGTAGTACGTGGACCCTCAATCAGCCCCAGCATTTT.

This clonotype has more than one count but fewer than ten. V is TRBV11-2 and J is TRBJ2-7; 10 bases match TRBD1. CDR3 length: 15 residues. J lost 3 bases, V lost 5 bases, and 7 bases had no gene match. CDR1 SGHAT and CDR2 FQNNGV come from the germline V gene. CDR3 coding DNA: TGTGCCAGCAGCATCGGACAGGGGGGATACTACGAGCAGTACTTC. This encodes CASSIGQGGYYEQYF.

This clonotype was seen more than once but under ten times. This chain links TRBV5-6 with TRBJ1-6; TRBD1 is a possible D gene (5 bases). This CDR3 contains 15 residues. Germline V gene sequence: CDR1 SGHDT, CDR2 YYEEEE. V shed 2 bases and J shed 8 bases, with 14 bases lying between them. The CDR3 protein is CASSFLSRVDSPLHF. The CDR3 DNA sequence: TGTGCCAGCAGCTTTTTAAGCAGGGTGGATTCACCCCTCCACTTT.

This clonotype turned up a few times. V is TRBV12-3 or TRBV12-4 and J is TRBJ1-1; TRBD1 agrees at 12 bases. V gave up 4 bases and J gave up 6 bases; unmatched junction bases: 6. The length of the CDR3 is 15 residues. CDR3 region: CASSSSGQGASEAFF. The CDR3 bases are TGTGCCAGCAGTTCGTCGGGACAGGGGGCATCTGAAGCTTTCTTT.

This clonotype was found a few times. The CDR3: CASSLVENIQYF. The DNA for the CDR3 is TGTGCCAGCAGCTTAGTCGAGAACATTCAGTACTTC. The genes are TRBV7-9 and TRBJ2-4; D is unresolved. Trimming cost V 1 base and J 7 bases, with 5 bases left between them. Germline V CDR1 and CDR2: SEHNR, FQNEAQ (reference sequence). The CDR3 extends over 12 amino acids.

This rearrangement joins TRBV12-3 or TRBV12-4 to TRBJ2-1, with 7 bases fitting TRBD2. The trim removed 6 bases at V and 6 bases at J, leaving 11 bases unmatched. The CDR3 covers 15 residues. Here the CDR3 reads CASSQSLTSVNEQFF. The CDR3 DNA sequence: TGTGCCAGCAGCCAATCGCTTACTAGCGTCAATGAGCAGTTCTTC.

J is TRBJ2-3 and V is TRBV12-3 or TRBV12-4; unclear D gene. CDR3 size: 12 residues. Trimming left V 6 bases short and J 5 bases short, with 9 bases between. The chain's CDR3 is CASSRDGDTQYF. The CDR3 bases are TGTGCCAGCAGCAGAGATGGAGATACGCAGTATTTT.

Only a few counts were recorded for this clonotype. The chain uses TRBV12-3 or TRBV12-4 and TRBJ2-1, with D maybe TRBD2 (5 bases). The CDR3 has 16 residues. With 6 bases removed from V and 0 bases from J, the gap between germline ends came to 15 bases. The CDR3, as DNA: TGTGCCAGCAGGGACTGGACGTGGAGCTCCTACAATGAGCAGTTCTTC. Protein sequence: CASRDWTWSSYNEQFF.

This chain links TRBV4-2 with TRBJ1-4; perhaps TRBD1 as D (6 bases). Between the trimmed V and J ends, which lost 6 bases and 0 bases, there was a span of 14 bases. Germline V gene sequence: CDR1 LGHNA, CDR2 YNFKEQ. The CDR3 runs 16 residues. CDR3 amino acids: CASRTAGVATNEKLFF. The CDR3 coding sequence is TGTGCCAGCAGGACCGCAGGGGTTGCAACTAATGAAAAACTGTTTTTT.

This clonotype has only a few counts. One end of the junction varies from germline; a read error may be responsible. This chain joins TRBV20-1 and TRBJ2-5, with a weak D call TRBD2 (5 bases). Germline V gene lookup returns CDR1 DFQATT and CDR2 SNEGSKA (reference sequence). The CDR3 spans 13 residues. The CDR3 reads CSARGTGFSPQHF. CDR3 nucleotide sequence: TGCAGTGCTAGAGGGACTGGGTTCAGTCCCCAGCACTTC.

This chain joins TRBV5-1 and TRBJ2-7; possible D gene TRBD1, 7 bases. The CDR3 contains 15 residues. The V gene's germline CDR1 is SGHRS and CDR2 YFSETQ. The germline V and J ends were trimmed by 4 bases and 5 bases, with 19 bases remaining between them. The CDR3 DNA is TGCGCCAGCAGCACGGGGAGGACAGGTCCCGACGAGCAGTACTTC. This encodes CASSTGRTGPDEQYF.

V gene TRBV24-1 combines with J gene TRBJ2-5; TRBD2 is a possible D gene (6 bases). V shed 3 bases and J shed 3 bases, with 13 bases lying between them. The CDR3 has 15 residues. Germline CDR1 and CDR2: KGHDR and SFDVKD. CDR3 sequence: CATSDGASAKETQYF. The CDR3 nucleotides read TGTGCCACCAGTGATGGAGCTAGCGCCAAAGAGACCCAGTACTTC.

This clonotype was counted only a few times. The chain joins TRBV7-3 to TRBJ2-3; D is uncertain. Germline values: CDR1 SGHTA, CDR2 FQGTGA. V was shortened by 5 bases and J by 0 bases, with 12 bases between the two germline ends. The CDR3 is 15 residues long. DNA for the CDR3: TGTGCCAGCAGCCTCTCATCCTGGAGCACAGATACGCAGTATTTT. Residues: CASSLSSWSTDTQYF.

The chain carries TRBV20-1 and TRBJ1-1; the D gene is possibly TRBD1 (6 bases). Germline CDR1 is DFQATT and CDR2 is SNEGSKA (reference sequence). CDR3 length: 14 amino acids. CDR3 residues: CRVPGDDLNTEAFF. In nucleotides, the CDR3 is TGCAGAGTACCAGGGGACGACCTGAACACTGAAGCTTTCTTT.

This clonotype was observed a handful of times. The V call is TRBV4-3, the J call TRBJ2-1; TRBD2 matches at 9 bases. Germline values: CDR1 LGHNA, CDR2 YSLEER. J was trimmed by 4 bases and V by 3 bases; bases with no gene match: 10. CDR3 length: 17 residues. CDR3 DNA: TGCGCCAGCAGCCAGGACCATAGCGGGGGAGGGTACAATGAGCAGTTCTTC. It is translated as CASSQDHSGGGYNEQFF.

The chain recombines TRBV27 with TRBJ1-5; D remains unclear. The CDR3 covers 16 residues. The V gene lost 6 bases and the J gene lost 2 bases, with 17 bases spanning the gap. Per germline, CDR1 MNHEY and CDR2 SMNVEV (reference sequence). In DNA, the CDR3 is TGTGCCAGCAGCCCAAGGGAGGATGTTCGCAATCAGCCCCAGCATTTT. Translated, it gives CASSPREDVRNQPQHF.

This clonotype was recorded only once. This rearrangement joins TRBV6-5 to TRBJ2-2, with D perhaps being TRBD1 or TRBD2 (5 bases each). V gave up 5 bases and J gave up 3 bases, with 13 bases separating them. The germline gives CDR1 MNHEY, CDR2 SVGAGI. The CDR3 runs to 15 residues. CDR3 DNA: TGTGCCAGCAGTACCCGACTGGGGGACACCGGGGAGCTGTTTTTT. It encodes CASSTRLGDTGELFF.

The J gene is TRBJ2-5, the V gene TRBV25-1, with 7 bases matching TRBD2. The V gene's germline CDR1 is MGHDK and CDR2 SYGVNS. Trimming took 5 bases from V and 3 from J; bases not matched to a gene: 18. The CDR3 totals 18 residues. This CDR3 is CASSSPLGGVRPKETQYF. DNA for the CDR3: TGTGCCAGCAGTTCACCACTGGGAGGGGTACGCCCAAAAGAGACCCAGTACTTC.

Details on this clonotype: The junction departs from germline at one end; a sequencing error may be responsible. The V call is TRBV20-1, the J call TRBJ2-3, with 11 bases that match TRBD2. CDR1 and CDR2 (germline): DFQATT, SNEGSKA (reference sequence). CDR3 size: 14 residues. CDR3 sequence (DNA): TGCAGCGCTAGGAGGACTAGCGGGACAGATACGCAGTATTTT. The encoded protein is CSARRTSGTDTQYF.

The rearrangement links TRBV21-1 to TRBJ2-5. TRBV21-1 is reported as a pseudogene. This CDR3 contains 13 residues. In DNA, the CDR3 is TGTGCCAGCAGCAACTGGCCAGCGGAGACCCAGTACTTC. Encoded protein: CASSNWPAETQYF.